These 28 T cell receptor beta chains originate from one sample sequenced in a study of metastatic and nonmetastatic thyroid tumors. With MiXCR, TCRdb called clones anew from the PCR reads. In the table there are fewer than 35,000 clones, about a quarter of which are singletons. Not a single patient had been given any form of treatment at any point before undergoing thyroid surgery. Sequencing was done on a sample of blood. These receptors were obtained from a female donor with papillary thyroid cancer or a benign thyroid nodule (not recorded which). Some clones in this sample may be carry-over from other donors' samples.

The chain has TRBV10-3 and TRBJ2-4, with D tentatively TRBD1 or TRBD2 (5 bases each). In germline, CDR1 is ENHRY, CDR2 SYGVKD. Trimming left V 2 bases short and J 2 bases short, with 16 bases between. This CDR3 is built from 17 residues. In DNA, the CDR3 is TGTGCCATCAGTGAGACCGGGACGGGGAAATCCAAAAACATTCAGTACTTC. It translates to CAISETGTGKSKNIQYF.

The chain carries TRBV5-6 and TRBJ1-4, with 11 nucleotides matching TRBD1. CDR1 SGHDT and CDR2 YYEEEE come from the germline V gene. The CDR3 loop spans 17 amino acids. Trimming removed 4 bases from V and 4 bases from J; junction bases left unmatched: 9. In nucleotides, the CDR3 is TGTGCCAGCAGCCCCTCCCCGGGACAGGGGGGTAATGAAAAACTGTTTTTT. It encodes CASSPSPGQGGNEKLFF.

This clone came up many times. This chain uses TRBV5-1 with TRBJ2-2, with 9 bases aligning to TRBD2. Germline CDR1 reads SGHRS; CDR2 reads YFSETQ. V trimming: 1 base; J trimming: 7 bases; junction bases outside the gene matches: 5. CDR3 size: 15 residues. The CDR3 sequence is CASSLIAGEDGELFF. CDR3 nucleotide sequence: TGCGCCAGCAGCTTGATAGCGGGAGAGGACGGGGAGCTGTTTTTT.

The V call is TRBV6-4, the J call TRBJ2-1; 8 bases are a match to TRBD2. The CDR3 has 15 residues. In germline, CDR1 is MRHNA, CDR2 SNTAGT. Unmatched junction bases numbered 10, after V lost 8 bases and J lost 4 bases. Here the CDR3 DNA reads TGTGCCAGCGCTCTCTCAGCGGGGGAGTACAATGAGCAGTTCTTC. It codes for CASALSAGEYNEQFF.

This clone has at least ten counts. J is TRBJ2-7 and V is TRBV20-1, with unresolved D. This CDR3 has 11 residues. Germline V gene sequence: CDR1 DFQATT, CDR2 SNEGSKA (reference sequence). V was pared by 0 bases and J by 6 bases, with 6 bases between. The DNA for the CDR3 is TGCAGTGCTAGAGAGGTGTCCGAGCAGTACTTC. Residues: CSAREVSEQYF.

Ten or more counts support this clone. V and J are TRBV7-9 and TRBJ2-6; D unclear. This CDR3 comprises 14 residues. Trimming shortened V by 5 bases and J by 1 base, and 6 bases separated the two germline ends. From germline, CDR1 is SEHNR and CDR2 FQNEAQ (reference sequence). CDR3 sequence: CASSETSGANVLTF. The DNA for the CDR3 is TGTGCCAGCAGCGAAACGTCTGGGGCCAACGTCCTGACTTTC.

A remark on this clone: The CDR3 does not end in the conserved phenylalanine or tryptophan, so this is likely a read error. The CDR3 DNA sequence: TGCGCCAGCAGTATAGCGGGAGTCCCCCACAATGAGCAGTTCAGC. It is translated as CASSIAGVPHNEQFS. The gene calls are TRBV10-1 and TRBJ2-1, with 9 bases lining up with TRBD2. J lost 5 bases, V lost 5 bases, and 7 bases had no gene match. CDR1 is WNHNN and CDR2 is SYGVQD in the germline V gene (reference sequence). The CDR3 has 15 residues.

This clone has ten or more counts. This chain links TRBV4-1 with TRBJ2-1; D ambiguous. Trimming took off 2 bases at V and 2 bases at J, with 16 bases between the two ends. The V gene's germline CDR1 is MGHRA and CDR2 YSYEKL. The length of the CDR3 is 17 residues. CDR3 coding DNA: TGCGCCAGCAGCCAACCCCGACTCGTGCGCCCCTACAATGAGCAGTTCTTC. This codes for CASSQPRLVRPYNEQFF.

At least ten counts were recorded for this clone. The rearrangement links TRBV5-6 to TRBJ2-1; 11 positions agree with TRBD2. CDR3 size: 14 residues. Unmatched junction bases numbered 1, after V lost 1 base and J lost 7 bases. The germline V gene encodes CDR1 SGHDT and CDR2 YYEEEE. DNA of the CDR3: TGTGCCAGCAGCTTGCCTAGCGGGAGGAATGAGCAGTTCTTC. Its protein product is CASSLPSGRNEQFF.

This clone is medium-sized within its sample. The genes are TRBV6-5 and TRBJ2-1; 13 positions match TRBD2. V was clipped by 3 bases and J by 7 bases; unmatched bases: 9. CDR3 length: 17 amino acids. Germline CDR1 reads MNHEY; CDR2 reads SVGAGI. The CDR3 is CASSYTQRTSGRNEQFF. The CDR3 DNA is TGTGCCAGCAGTTATACCCAGCGGACTAGCGGGAGAAATGAGCAGTTCTTC.

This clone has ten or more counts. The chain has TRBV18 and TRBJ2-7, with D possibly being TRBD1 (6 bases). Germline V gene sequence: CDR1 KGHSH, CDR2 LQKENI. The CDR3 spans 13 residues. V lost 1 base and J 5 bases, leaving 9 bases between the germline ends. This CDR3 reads CASSPQPGDEQYF. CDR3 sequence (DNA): TGTGCCAGCTCACCACAGCCAGGGGACGAGCAGTACTTC.

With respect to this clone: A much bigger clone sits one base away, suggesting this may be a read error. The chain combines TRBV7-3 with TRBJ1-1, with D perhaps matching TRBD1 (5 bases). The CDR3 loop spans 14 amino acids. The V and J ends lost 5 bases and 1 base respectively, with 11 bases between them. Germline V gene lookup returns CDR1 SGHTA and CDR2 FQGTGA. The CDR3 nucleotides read TGTGCCAGCAGCCTGGGACGCGCGAACACTGAAGCTTTCTTT. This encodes CASSLGRANTEAFF.

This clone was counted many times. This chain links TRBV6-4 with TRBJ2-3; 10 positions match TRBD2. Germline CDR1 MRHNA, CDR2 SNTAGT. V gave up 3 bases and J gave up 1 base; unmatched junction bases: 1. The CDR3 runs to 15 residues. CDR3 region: CASSEGTSGTDTQYF. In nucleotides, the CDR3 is TGTGCCAGCAGTGAAGGGACTAGCGGCACAGATACGCAGTATTTT.

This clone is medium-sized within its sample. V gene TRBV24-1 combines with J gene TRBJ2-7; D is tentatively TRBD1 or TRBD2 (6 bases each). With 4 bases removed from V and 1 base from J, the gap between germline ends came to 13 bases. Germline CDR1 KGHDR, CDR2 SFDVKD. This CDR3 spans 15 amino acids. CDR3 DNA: TGTGCCACCAGTGACCACAGGGACTCATCCTACGAGCAGTACTTC. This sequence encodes CATSDHRDSSYEQYF.

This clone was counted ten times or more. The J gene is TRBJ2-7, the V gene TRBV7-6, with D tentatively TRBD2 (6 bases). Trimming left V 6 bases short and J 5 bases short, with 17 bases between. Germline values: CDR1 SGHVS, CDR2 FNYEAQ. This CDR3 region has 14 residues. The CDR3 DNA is TGTGCCAGCAGTCGGCCGGGAGTCGGGAACGAGCAGTACTTC. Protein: CASSRPGVGNEQYF.

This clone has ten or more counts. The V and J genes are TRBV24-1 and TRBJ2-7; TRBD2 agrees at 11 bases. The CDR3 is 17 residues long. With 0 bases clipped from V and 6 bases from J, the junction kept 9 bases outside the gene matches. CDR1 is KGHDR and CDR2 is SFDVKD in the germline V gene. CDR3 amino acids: CATSDLQVAGGPGEQYF. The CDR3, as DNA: TGTGCCACCAGTGATTTGCAAGTAGCGGGAGGGCCAGGCGAGCAGTACTTC.

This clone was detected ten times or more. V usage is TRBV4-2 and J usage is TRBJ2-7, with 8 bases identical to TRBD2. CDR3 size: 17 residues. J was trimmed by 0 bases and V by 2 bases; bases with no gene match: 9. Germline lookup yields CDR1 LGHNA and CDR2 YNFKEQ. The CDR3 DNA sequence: TGTGCCAGCAGCCAAACTACTAGCGGTACTTTCTCCTACGAGCAGTACTTC. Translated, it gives CASSQTTSGTFSYEQYF.

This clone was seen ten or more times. The CDR3: CASSLGTSGRIDEQFF. CDR3 in DNA: TGTGCCAGCAGTTTGGGGACTAGCGGGAGGATCGATGAGCAGTTCTTC. This rearrangement joins TRBV12-3 or TRBV12-4 to TRBJ2-1; 15 nucleotides match TRBD2. V dropped 3 bases and J dropped 8; count of bases not matched to a gene: 5. There are 16 residues in the CDR3.

CDR3 protein: CASSYGSALSNQPQHF. The CDR3 DNA is TGTGCCAGCAGTTACGGGTCAGCCCTTAGCAATCAGCCCCAGCATTTT. J is TRBJ1-5 and V is TRBV6-2 or TRBV6-3; D call uncertain. The germline V gene encodes CDR1 MNHEY and CDR2 SVGEGT. CDR3 length equals 16 residues. V lost 2 bases to trimming and J lost 0 bases, with 11 bases between them.

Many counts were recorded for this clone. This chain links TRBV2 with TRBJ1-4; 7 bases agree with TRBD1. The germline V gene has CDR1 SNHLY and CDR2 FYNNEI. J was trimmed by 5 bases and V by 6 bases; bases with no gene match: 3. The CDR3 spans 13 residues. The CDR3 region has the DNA TGTGCCAGCAGGGGACAGTTAAATGAAAAACTGTTTTTT. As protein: CASRGQLNEKLFF. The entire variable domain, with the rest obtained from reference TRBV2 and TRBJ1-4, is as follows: EPEVTQTPSHQVTQMGQEVILRCVPISNHLYFYWYRQILGQKVEFLVSFYNNEISEKSEIFDDQFSVERPDGSNFTLKIRSTKLEDSAMYFCASRGQLNEKLFFGSGTQLSVL.

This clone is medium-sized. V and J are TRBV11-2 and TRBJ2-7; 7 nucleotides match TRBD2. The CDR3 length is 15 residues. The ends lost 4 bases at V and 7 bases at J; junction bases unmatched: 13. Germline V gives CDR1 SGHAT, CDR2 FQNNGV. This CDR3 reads CASSYALGGPGEQYF. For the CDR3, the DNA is TGTGCCAGCAGCTACGCCTTGGGAGGGCCGGGTGAGCAGTACTTC. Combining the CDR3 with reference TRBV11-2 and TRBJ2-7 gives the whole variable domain EAGVAQSPRYKIIEKRQSVAFWCNPISGHATLYWYQQILGQGPKLLIQFQNNGVVDDSQLPKDRFSAERLKGVDSTLKIQPAKLEDSAVYLCASSYALGGPGEQYFGPGTRLTVT.

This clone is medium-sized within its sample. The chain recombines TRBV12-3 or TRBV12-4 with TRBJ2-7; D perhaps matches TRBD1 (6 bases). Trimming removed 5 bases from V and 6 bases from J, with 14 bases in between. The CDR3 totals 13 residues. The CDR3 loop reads CASSKRQAIEQYF. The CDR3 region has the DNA TGTGCCAGCAGTAAGCGACAGGCCATCGAGCAGTACTTC.

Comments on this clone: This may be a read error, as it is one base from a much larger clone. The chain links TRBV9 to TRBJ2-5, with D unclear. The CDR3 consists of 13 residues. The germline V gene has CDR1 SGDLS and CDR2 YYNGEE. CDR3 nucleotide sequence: TGTGCCAGCAGCGATTCTAACCTGGAGACCAAGTACTTC. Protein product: CASSDSNLETKYF.

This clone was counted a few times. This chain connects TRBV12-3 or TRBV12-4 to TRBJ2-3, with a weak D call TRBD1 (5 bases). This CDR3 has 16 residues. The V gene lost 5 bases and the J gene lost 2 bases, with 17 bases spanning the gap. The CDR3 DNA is TGTGCCAGCAGTCCCAGGGTTGTAGGTATCACAGATACGCAGTATTTT. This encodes CASSPRVVGITDTQYF.

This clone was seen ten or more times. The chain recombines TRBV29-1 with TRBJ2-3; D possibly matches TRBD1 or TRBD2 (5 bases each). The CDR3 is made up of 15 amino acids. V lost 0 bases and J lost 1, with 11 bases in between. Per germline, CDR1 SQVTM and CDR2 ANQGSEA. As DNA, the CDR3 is TGCAGCGTTGAAGAGAGGGGCAGAGGCACAGATACGCAGTATTTT. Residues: CSVEERGRGTDTQYF.

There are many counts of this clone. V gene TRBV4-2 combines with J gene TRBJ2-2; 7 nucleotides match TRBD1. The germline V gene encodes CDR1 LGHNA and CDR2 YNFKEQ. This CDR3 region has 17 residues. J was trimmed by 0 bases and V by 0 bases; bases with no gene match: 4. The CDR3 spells CASSQETQGANTGELFF. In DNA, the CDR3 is TGTGCCAGCAGCCAAGAAACCCAGGGGGCGAACACCGGGGAGCTGTTTTTT.

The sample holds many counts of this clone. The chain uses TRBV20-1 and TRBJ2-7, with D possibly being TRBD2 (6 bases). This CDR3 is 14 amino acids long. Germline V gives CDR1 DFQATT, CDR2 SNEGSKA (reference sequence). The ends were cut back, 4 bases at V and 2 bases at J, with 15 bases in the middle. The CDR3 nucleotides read TGCAGTGCTACCGACCCGGGACTTACCTACGAGCAGTACTTC. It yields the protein CSATDPGLTYEQYF.

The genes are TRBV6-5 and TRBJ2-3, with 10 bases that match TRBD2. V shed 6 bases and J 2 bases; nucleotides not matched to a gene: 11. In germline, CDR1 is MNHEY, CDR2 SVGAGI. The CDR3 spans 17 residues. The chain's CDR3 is CASSPNQLAGVTDTQYF. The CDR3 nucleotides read TGTGCCAGCAGCCCTAACCAGCTAGCGGGAGTCACAGATACGCAGTATTTT.